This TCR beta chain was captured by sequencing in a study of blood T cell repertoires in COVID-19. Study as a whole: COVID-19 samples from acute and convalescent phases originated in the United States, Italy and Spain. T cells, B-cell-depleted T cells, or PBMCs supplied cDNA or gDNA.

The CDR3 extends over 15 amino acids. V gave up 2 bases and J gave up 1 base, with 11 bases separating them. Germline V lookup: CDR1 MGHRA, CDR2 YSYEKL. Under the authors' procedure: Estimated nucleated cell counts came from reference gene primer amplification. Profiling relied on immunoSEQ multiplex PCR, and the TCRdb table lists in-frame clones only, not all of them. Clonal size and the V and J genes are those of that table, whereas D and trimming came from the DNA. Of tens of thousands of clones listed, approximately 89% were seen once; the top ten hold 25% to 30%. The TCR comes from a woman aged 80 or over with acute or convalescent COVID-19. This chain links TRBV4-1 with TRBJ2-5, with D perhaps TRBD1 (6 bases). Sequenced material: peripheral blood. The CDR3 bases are TGCGCCAGCAGCCAACCCGGGACACCCCAAGAGACCCAGTACTTC. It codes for CASSQPGTPQETQYF.